This entry lists 32 T cell receptor beta chains sequenced from one sample in a study of T-cell reconstitution after alpha-beta-depleted transplantation in children. Unique molecular identifiers featured in how the TCRbeta library was prepared. TCRdb called the PCR reads again in MiXCR, with one record for every CDR3 protein. This table holds under 300,000 distinct CDR3 sequences, more than 9% found once. The input for sequencing was peripheral blood, taken 180 days after TCRalphabeta/CD19-depleted stem cell transplant. These receptors came from a male patient between 2 and 10 years old who had a stem cell transplant for chronic granulomatous disease, so the T cells may come from the graft donor.

V and J are TRBV18 and TRBJ2-7, with unresolved D. The V gene lost 2 bases and the J gene lost 7 bases, with 21 bases spanning the gap. The germline gives CDR1 KGHSH, CDR2 LQKENI. The CDR3 spans 16 residues. The CDR3: CASSPFSPNGLGEQYF. CDR3 nucleotide sequence: TGTGCCAGCTCACCATTTAGCCCTAACGGCCTTGGGGAGCAGTACTTC.

There are many counts of this clonotype. J is TRBJ2-6 and V is TRBV4-3; 9 bases are shared with TRBD1. The CDR3 is 19 residues long. Trimming removed 0 bases from V and 0 bases from J; junction bases left unmatched: 6. Looked up from germline, CDR1 is LGHNA and CDR2 is YSLEER. The DNA of the CDR3 is TGCGCCAGCAGCCAAGATGGGGACAGGGCCCACTCTGGGGCCAACGTCCTGACTTTC. It encodes CASSQDGDRAHSGANVLTF.

This clonotype showed up many times. The V call is TRBV20-1, the J call TRBJ1-6; TRBD1 matches at 7 bases. V shed 5 bases and J 0 bases; nucleotides not matched to a gene: 13. Germline values: CDR1 DFQATT, CDR2 SNEGSKA (reference sequence). The CDR3 loop spans 18 amino acids. As DNA, the CDR3 is TGCAGTGCTTTGGGGACAGAGGCAAGAATCTCCTATAATTCACCCCTCCACTTT. It yields the protein CSALGTEARISYNSPLHF.

This clonotype was observed at least ten times. The rearrangement uses TRBV28 and TRBJ2-3, with D possibly matching TRBD2 (6 bases). Germline loops: CDR1 MDHEN, CDR2 SYDVKM. Trimming cost V 6 bases and J 6 bases, with 16 bases left between them. This CDR3 contains 14 residues. Here the CDR3 DNA reads TGTGCCAGCAGGCAGGCGGGAAATTTCGATACGCAGTATTTT. Encoded protein: CASRQAGNFDTQYF.

This clonotype was seen at least ten times. The chain is built from TRBV12-3 or TRBV12-4 and TRBJ1-2; possibly TRBD1 for D (6 bases). There are 17 residues in the CDR3. V lost 2 bases, J lost 2 bases, and 18 bases lay in between. CDR3 amino acids: CASSLIYPRGINYGYTF. The CDR3 DNA is TGTGCCAGCAGTTTAATTTACCCCAGGGGTATCAACTATGGCTACACCTTC.

This clonotype was detected ten times or more. The chain carries TRBV11-2 and TRBJ2-1; 8 positions agree with TRBD2. The CDR3 length is 18 residues. The V and J ends lost 2 bases and 3 bases, in that order; junction bases with no gene match: 12. Germline V lookup: CDR1 SGHAT, CDR2 FQNNGV. The CDR3 spells CASSLRSLSGRVYNEQFF. Written as DNA, the CDR3 is TGTGCCAGCAGCTTAAGGTCTCTCAGCGGGAGAGTCTACAATGAGCAGTTCTTC.

Ten or more counts support this clonotype. The chain employs TRBV9 and TRBJ2-1; no clear D. Trimming cost V 3 bases and J 7 bases, with 17 bases left between them. CDR1 is SGDLS and CDR2 is YYNGEE in the germline V gene. The CDR3 spans 15 residues. CDR3 in amino acids: CASSASQFKGNEQFF. The CDR3 DNA reads TGTGCCAGCAGCGCGTCGCAATTTAAGGGAAATGAGCAGTTCTTC.

In its sample, this clonotype was seen many times. The rearrangement uses TRBV29-1 and TRBJ2-1, with 8 positions matching TRBD2. The CDR3 length is 15 residues. Germline V CDR1 and CDR2: SQVTM, ANQGSEA. Unmatched junction bases numbered 12, after V lost 4 bases and J lost 7 bases. CDR3 nucleotide sequence: TGCAGCGTTGCCGGACTAGCAAAGATAGGGAATGAGCAGTTCTTC. Protein: CSVAGLAKIGNEQFF.

This clonotype was seen only once. The junction and the germline gene differ at one end; a read error may be behind it. This sequence joins TRBV5-1 and TRBJ2-1; no definite D call. The CDR3 loop spans 13 amino acids. Germline CDR1 and CDR2: SGHRS and YFSETQ. The CDR3 region has the DNA TGCGCCAGCAGCTTGGACAGCTACGATGAGCAGTTCTTC. This gives the protein CASSLDSYDEQFF.

As concerns this clonotype: A much bigger clone sits one base away, suggesting this may be a read error. The V and J genes are TRBV12-3 or TRBV12-4 and TRBJ2-2; TRBD2 matches 9 bases. The J segment lost 8 bases and the V segment lost 8 bases, leaving 9 bases of the junction unmatched. CDR3 size: 14 residues. CDR3 nucleotide sequence: TGTGCCAGCCGTAGCGGGGGCCTTGGAGGGGAGCTGTTTTTT. As protein: CASRSGGLGGELFF.

This clonotype was observed many times. V and J are TRBV5-1 and TRBJ2-1; a weak D match, TRBD1 (6 bases). The CDR3 is 15 amino acids. Germline V gives CDR1 SGHRS, CDR2 YFSETQ. V lost 2 bases to trimming and J lost 2 bases, with 11 bases between them. CDR3 residues: CASSLPTGAYNEQFF. CDR3 DNA sequence: TGCGCCAGCAGCTTACCGACAGGAGCCTACAATGAGCAGTTCTTC. The variable domain in full, with the rest retrieved from reference TRBV5-1 and TRBJ2-1, is KAGVTQTPRYLIKTRGQQVTLSCSPISGHRSVSWYQQTPGQGLQFLFEYFSETQRNKGNFPGRFSGRQFSNSRSEMNVSTLELGDSALYLCASSLPTGAYNEQFFGPGTRLTVL.

By share, this clonotype ranks as medium-sized. The J gene is TRBJ2-7, the V gene TRBV29-1; D possibly corresponds to TRBD2 (5 bases). The V gene lost 1 base and the J gene lost 4 bases, with 11 bases spanning the gap. This CDR3 has 13 residues. Germline loops: CDR1 SQVTM, CDR2 ANQGSEA. The CDR3 DNA sequence: TGCAGCGTTGAAGGGAGGACTGGGTACGAGCAGTACTTC. Protein product: CSVEGRTGYEQYF.

This clonotype has a count of ten or more. The J gene is TRBJ2-7, the V gene TRBV20-1; D gene unclear. Germline V gives CDR1 DFQATT, CDR2 SNEGSKA (reference sequence). The V and J ends lost 5 bases and 7 bases respectively, with 21 bases between them. This CDR3 has 14 residues. Here the CDR3 DNA reads TGCAGTGCTCTCTTTGGGCCCCTTCGTCCAGAGCAGTACTTC. It specifies CSALFGPLRPEQYF.

About this clonotype itself: Being one base from a much bigger clone, this may be a read error. The J gene is TRBJ1-2, the V gene TRBV20-1; 7 nucleotides match TRBD1. CDR3 length: 11 residues. Germline V gene data show CDR1 as DFQATT and CDR2 as SNEGSKA (reference sequence). The CDR3 nucleotides are TGCAGTGCTAGTAGGGGGCATGGCGACACCTTC. Its translation is CSASRGHGDTF.

This clonotype was detected ten times or more. J is TRBJ1-5 and V is TRBV7-3, with D tentatively TRBD1 (6 bases). Trimming removed 5 bases from V and 6 bases from J, with 11 bases in between. This CDR3 comprises 13 residues. Germline CDR1 reads SGHTA; CDR2 reads FQGTGA. CDR3 DNA: TGTGCCAGCAGCCCAGGGGTGGGTCAGCCCCAGCATTTT. This gives the protein CASSPGVGQPQHF.

This clonotype was counted many times. V usage is TRBV7-9 and J usage is TRBJ2-1, with 10 positions matching TRBD1. V shed 4 bases and J 7 bases; nucleotides not matched to a gene: 7. The CDR3 extends over 15 amino acids. The germline gives CDR1 SEHNR, CDR2 FQNEAQ (reference sequence). Here the CDR3 DNA reads TGTGCCAGCAGCTCAAATTCGGGACAGGGGAATGAGCAGTTCTTC. This translates into CASSSNSGQGNEQFF.

This clonotype was seen many times. The chain links TRBV20-1 to TRBJ2-5, with D possibly being TRBD1 or TRBD2 (5 bases each). Germline CDR1 and CDR2: DFQATT and SNEGSKA (reference sequence). With 3 bases removed from V and 5 bases from J, the gap between germline ends came to 13 bases. The CDR3 sequence is 13 residues long. The CDR3 protein is CSARGPPGETQYF. CDR3 nucleotides: TGCAGTGCTAGGGGACCACCGGGGGAGACCCAGTACTTC.

This clonotype was found many times. This chain joins TRBV28 and TRBJ1-5; D may be TRBD1 (6 bases). This CDR3 is built from 16 residues. Germline V gene sequence: CDR1 MDHEN, CDR2 SYDVKM. V lost 6 bases and J 4 bases, leaving 19 bases between the germline ends. Here the CDR3 reads CASSQAGAGVNQPQHF. In DNA, the CDR3 is TGTGCCAGCAGCCAAGCAGGGGCGGGGGTAAATCAGCCCCAGCATTTT.

V is TRBV5-1 and J is TRBJ2-1, with D maybe TRBD1 (6 bases). Germline assignment: CDR1 SGHRS and CDR2 YFSETQ. V was pared by 0 bases and J by 4 bases, with 17 bases between. The CDR3 runs 17 residues. CDR3 coding DNA: TGCGCCAGCAGCTTGGACAGGGTAACGCGAAATTACAATGAGCAGTTCTTC. Translation gives CASSLDRVTRNYNEQFF.

About this clonotype itself: A much larger clone lies a single base off, so this may be a read error. The CDR3 region has the DNA TGTGCCAGCAGCAAGTGGGACGGGTCCTACGAGCAGTACTTC. This translates into CASSKWDGSYEQYF. The chain is built from TRBV7-6 and TRBJ2-7, with D perhaps being TRBD1 or TRBD2 (5 bases each). Germline-derived CDR1 and CDR2 are SGHVS and FNYEAQ. V was shortened by 5 bases and J by 1 base, with 12 bases between the two germline ends. The CDR3 length is 14 residues.

The V and J genes are TRBV19 and TRBJ2-2; tentative D call: TRBD2 (6 bases). The CDR3 sequence is 19 residues long. Trimming left V 3 bases short and J 3 bases short, with 23 bases between. Germline lookup yields CDR1 LNHDA and CDR2 SQIVND (reference sequence). CDR3: CASSMGPPLRGTDTGELFF. DNA of the CDR3: TGTGCCAGTAGTATGGGACCCCCCCTTCGGGGGACCGACACCGGGGAGCTGTTTTTT.

The V and J genes are TRBV18 and TRBJ2-3, with D maybe TRBD2 (6 bases). Between the trimmed V and J ends, which lost 5 bases and 5 bases, there was a span of 11 bases. This CDR3 has 13 residues. CDR1 is KGHSH, CDR2 LQKENI, per germline. Here the CDR3 DNA reads TGTGCCAGCTCAGAGCAGGGAGGAGATACGCAGTATTTT. Translated: CASSEQGGDTQYF.

In its sample, this clonotype was seen many times. The chain links TRBV12-3 or TRBV12-4 to TRBJ2-3; 8 bases agree with TRBD2. The CDR3 is 14 amino acids. V lost 2 bases and J lost 4; bases outside the gene matches: 2. The CDR3 region is CASSLTGGADTQYF. Written as DNA, the CDR3 is TGTGCCAGCAGTTTAACCGGGGGGGCAGATACGCAGTATTTT.

The chain links TRBV5-4 to TRBJ2-1; weak D call: TRBD2 (6 bases). CDR1 SGHNT and CDR2 YYREEE come from the germline V gene (reference sequence). This CDR3 region has 16 residues. V lost 5 bases to trimming and J lost 2 bases, with 17 bases between them. CDR3 residues: CASSFLGGRTYNEQFF. In DNA form, the CDR3 reads TGTGCCAGCAGTTTCCTCGGGGGAAGGACCTACAATGAGCAGTTCTTC.

At least ten counts were recorded for this clonotype. The chain carries TRBV27 and TRBJ2-7; no definite D call. The germline V gene encodes CDR1 MNHEY and CDR2 SMNVEV (reference sequence). This CDR3 has 16 residues. Trimming stripped 5 bases from V and 0 bases from J, with 17 bases between. The CDR3 sequence is CASSRKPGQRSYEQYF. In DNA form, the CDR3 reads TGTGCCAGCAGTCGCAAACCGGGTCAACGCTCCTACGAGCAGTACTTC.

This clonotype was found many times. CDR3 sequence: CSAVPGHPSSYEQYF. Here the CDR3 DNA reads TGCAGTGCGGTTCCCGGACACCCCTCCTCCTACGAGCAGTACTTC. The rearrangement joins TRBV20-1 to TRBJ2-7; D possibly corresponds to TRBD1 (5 bases). The germline CDR1 and CDR2 sequences are DFQATT and SNEGSKA (reference sequence). V dropped 6 bases and J dropped 0 bases, with 18 bases sitting between them. The CDR3 consists of 15 residues.

At least ten counts were recorded for this clonotype. The J gene is TRBJ1-5, the V gene TRBV20-1; D call uncertain. CDR1 is DFQATT, CDR2 SNEGSKA, per germline (reference sequence). The CDR3 loop spans 12 amino acids. V lost 6 bases, J lost 3 bases, and 9 bases lay in between. The CDR3 protein is CSAKQPNQPQHF. CDR3 bases: TGCAGTGCCAAACAGCCCAATCAGCCCCAGCATTTT.

This clonotype was counted ten times or more. The gene calls are TRBV7-9 and TRBJ2-7; 14 positions match TRBD2. CDR3 length equals 15 residues. The V segment lost 4 bases and the J segment 8 bases; nucleotides outside the gene matches: 7. CDR1 and CDR2 from the germline V gene are SEHNR and FQNEAQ (reference sequence). CDR3 protein: CASSSLGLAGDKQYF. CDR3 sequence (DNA): TGTGCCAGCAGCTCCCTGGGACTAGCGGGAGATAAGCAGTACTTC.

This clonotype was found many times. The chain employs TRBV5-6 and TRBJ1-6, with D possibly TRBD1 on 5 matching bases. There are 15 residues in the CDR3. V was cut by 6 bases and J by 9 bases, with 19 bases left in between. Germline V CDR1 and CDR2: SGHDT, YYEEEE. The CDR3 spells CASTRRGGGVSPLHF. CDR3 DNA: TGTGCCAGCACCCGGAGGGGAGGCGGGGTTTCACCCCTCCACTTT.

This clonotype came up many times. The rearrangement uses TRBV7-3 and TRBJ1-1; D call uncertain. Germline lookup yields CDR1 SGHTA and CDR2 FQGTGA. Between the trimmed V and J ends, which lost 6 bases and 4 bases, there was a span of 12 bases. This CDR3 is 13 amino acids long. The DNA for the CDR3 is TGTGCCAGCAGTCCTCCCGGCGGCACTGAAGCTTTCTTT. This sequence encodes CASSPPGGTEAFF.

At least ten counts were recorded for this clonotype. V and J are TRBV5-1 and TRBJ2-3; 8 bases agree with TRBD1. Germline V CDR1 and CDR2: SGHRS, YFSETQ. The V gene end was trimmed by 0 bases and the J gene end by 4 bases; junction bases not matched to a gene: 10. This CDR3 is 17 amino acids long. The CDR3 loop reads CASSLALTGAGADTQYF. Here the CDR3 DNA reads TGCGCCAGCAGCTTGGCATTGACAGGGGCCGGGGCAGATACGCAGTATTTT. Using reference TRBV5-1 and TRBJ2-3 for the parts outside the CDR3, the full variable domain is KAGVTQTPRYLIKTRGQQVTLSCSPISGHRSVSWYQQTPGQGLQFLFEYFSETQRNKGNFPGRFSGRQFSNSRSEMNVSTLELGDSALYLCASSLALTGAGADTQYFGPGTRLTVL.

This clonotype was picked up many times. The chain uses TRBV15 and TRBJ2-1, with 12 bases fitting TRBD2. The V segment lost 5 bases and the J segment 6 bases; nucleotides outside the gene matches: 8. The CDR3 totals 16 residues. Germline V gene sequence: CDR1 LNHNV, CDR2 YYDKDF (reference sequence). The CDR3, as DNA: TGTGCCACCAGCTCCCGACTAGCGGGAGTAGGCAATGAGCAGTTCTTC. Protein product: CATSSRLAGVGNEQFF. The variable domain in full, completed from reference TRBV15 and TRBJ2-1, reads DAMVIQNPRYQVTQFGKPVTLSCSQTLNHNVMYWYQQKSSQAPKLLFHYYDKDFNNEADTPDNFQSRRPNTSFCFLDIRSPGLGDTAMYLCATSSRLAGVGNEQFFGPGTRLTVL.